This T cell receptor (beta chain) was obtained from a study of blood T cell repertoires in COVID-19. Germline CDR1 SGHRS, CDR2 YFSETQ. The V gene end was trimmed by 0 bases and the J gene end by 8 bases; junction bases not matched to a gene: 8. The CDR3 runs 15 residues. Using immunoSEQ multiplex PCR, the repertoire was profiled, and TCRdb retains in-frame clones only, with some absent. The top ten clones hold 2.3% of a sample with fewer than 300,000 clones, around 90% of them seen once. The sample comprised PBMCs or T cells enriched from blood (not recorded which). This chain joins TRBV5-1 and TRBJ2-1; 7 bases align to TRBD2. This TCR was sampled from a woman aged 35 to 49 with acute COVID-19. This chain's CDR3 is CASSLGLAGGDEQFF. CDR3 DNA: TGCGCCAGCAGCTTGGGACTAGCCGGCGGCGATGAGCAGTTCTTC.